This T cell receptor beta chain emerged from a study of cytomegalovirus exposure and HLA in healthy donors. Primers included in the PCR were 60 Vbeta and 13 Jbeta primers. Here immunoSEQ multiplex PCR was the method, and the copy in TCRdb shows in-frame clones only, minus some. The data hold roughly 150,000 clones, with over 80% observed a single time. Study-wide results and caveats: There were 160 or so TCR beta chains listed as cytomegalovirus-associated. Testing in vitro showed three CMV-associated chains specific for CMV antigens. One later analysis reportedly identified an Asian-associated ancestry cluster that showed fewer N-insertions than the roughly 600-donor mean.

The CDR3 is 16 amino acids. Looked up from germline, CDR1 is MDHEN and CDR2 is SYDVKM. Comment on this clone: The antigen remains undetermined. The junction does not match germline at one end; this may be a read error.

This receptor was identified in a man in his fifties in good health and CMV-seropositive. Sequences were obtained from PBMCs. J is TRBJ1-5 and V is TRBV28; perhaps TRBD1 as D (5 bases). CDR3 nucleotide sequence: TGTGCCAGCACCCCCAGAATTAGCAGGGCGTATCAACCCCAGCATTTT. Translation gives CASTPRISRAYQPQHF.